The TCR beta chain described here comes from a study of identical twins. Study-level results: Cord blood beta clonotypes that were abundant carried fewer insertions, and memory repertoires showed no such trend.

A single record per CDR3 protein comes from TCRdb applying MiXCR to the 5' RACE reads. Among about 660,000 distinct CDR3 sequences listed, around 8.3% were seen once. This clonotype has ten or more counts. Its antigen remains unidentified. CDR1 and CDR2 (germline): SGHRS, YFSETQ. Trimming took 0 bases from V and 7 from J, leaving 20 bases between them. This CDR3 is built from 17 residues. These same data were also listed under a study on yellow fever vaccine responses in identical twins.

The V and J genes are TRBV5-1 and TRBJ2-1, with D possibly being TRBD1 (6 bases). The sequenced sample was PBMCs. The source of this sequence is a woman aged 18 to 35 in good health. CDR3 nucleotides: TGCGCCAGCAGCTTGGCCCGTCCGACAGGCTTAGGGAATGAGCAGTTCTTC. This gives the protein CASSLARPTGLGNEQFF. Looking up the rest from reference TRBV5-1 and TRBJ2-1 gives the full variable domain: KAGVTQTPRYLIKTRGQQVTLSCSPISGHRSVSWYQQTPGQGLQFLFEYFSETQRNKGNFPGRFSGRQFSNSRSEMNVSTLELGDSALYLCASSLARPTGLGNEQFFGPGTRLTVL.